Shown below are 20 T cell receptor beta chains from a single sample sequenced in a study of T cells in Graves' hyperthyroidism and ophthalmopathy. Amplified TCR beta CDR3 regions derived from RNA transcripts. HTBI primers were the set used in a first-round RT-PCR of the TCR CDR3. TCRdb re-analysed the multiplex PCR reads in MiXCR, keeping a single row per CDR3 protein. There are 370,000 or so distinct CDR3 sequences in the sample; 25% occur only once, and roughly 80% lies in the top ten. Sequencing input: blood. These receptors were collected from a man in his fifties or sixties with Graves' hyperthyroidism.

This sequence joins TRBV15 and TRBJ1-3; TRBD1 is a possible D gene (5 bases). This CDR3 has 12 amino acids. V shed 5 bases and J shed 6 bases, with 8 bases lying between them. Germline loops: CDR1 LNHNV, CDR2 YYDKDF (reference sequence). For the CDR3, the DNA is TGTGCCACCAGCGGGGGATTAAACACCATATATTTT. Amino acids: CATSGGLNTIYF.

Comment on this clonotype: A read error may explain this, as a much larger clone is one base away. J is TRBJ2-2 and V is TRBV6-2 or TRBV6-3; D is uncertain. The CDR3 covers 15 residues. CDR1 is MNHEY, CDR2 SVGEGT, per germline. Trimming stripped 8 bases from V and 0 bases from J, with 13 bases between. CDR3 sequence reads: CASGVTRTNTGELFF. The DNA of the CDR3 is TGTGCCAGCGGTGTGACTCGCACGAACACCGGGGAGCTGTTTTTT.

The chain's CDR3 is CASSLDRVSTGELFF. The CDR3, as DNA: TGTGCCAGTAGTCTGGACAGGGTTAGCACCGGGGAGCTGTTTTTT. The V call is TRBV19, the J call TRBJ2-2, with 8 bases fitting TRBD1. Trimming took 5 bases from V and 4 from J; bases not matched to a gene: 6. The length of the CDR3 is 15 residues. Germline assignment: CDR1 LNHDA and CDR2 SQIVND (reference sequence).

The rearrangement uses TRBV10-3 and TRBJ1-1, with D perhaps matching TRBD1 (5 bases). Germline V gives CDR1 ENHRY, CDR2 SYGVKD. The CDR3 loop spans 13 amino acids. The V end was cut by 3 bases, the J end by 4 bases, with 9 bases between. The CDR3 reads CAISEGRVTEAFF. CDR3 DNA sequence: TGTGCCATCAGTGAAGGCAGGGTCACTGAAGCTTTCTTT.

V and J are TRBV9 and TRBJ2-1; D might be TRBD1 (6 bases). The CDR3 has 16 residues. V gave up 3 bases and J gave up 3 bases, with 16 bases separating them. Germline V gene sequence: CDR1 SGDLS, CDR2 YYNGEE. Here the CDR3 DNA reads TGTGCCAGCAGCGCCGGAACGACAGGCAACTACAATGAGCAGTTCTTC. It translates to CASSAGTTGNYNEQFF.

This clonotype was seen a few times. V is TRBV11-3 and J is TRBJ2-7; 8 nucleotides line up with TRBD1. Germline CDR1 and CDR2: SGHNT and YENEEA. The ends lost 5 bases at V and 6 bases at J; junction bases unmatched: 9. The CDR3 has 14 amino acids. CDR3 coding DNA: TGTGCCAGCAGCCGATATCAGGGGGCGCTCGAGCAGTACTTC. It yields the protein CASSRYQGALEQYF.

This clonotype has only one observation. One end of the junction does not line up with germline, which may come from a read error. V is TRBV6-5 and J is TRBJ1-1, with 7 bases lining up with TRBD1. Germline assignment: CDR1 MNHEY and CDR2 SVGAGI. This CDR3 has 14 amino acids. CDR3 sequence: CASSSRGGNTEASF. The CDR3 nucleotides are TGTGCCAGCAGTTCCAGGGGGGGGAACACTGAAGCTTCCTTT.

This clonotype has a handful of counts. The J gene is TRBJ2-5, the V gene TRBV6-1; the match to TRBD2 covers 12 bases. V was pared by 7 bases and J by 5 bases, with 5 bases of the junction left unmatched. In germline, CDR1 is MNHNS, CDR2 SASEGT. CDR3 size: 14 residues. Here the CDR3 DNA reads TGTGCCAGCACCCAGACTAGCGGGAGTGAGACCCAGTACTTC. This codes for CASTQTSGSETQYF.

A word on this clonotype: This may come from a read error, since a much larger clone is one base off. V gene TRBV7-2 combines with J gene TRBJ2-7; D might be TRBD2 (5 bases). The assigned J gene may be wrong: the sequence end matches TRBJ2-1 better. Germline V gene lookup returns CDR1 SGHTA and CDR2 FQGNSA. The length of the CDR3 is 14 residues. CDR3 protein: CASSFVQSDYEQFF. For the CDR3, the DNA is TGTGCCAGCAGCTTCGTTCAGTCCGACTACGAGCAGTTCTTC.

The CDR3 nucleotides are TGTGCCAGCAGCTTAGTCGGGGCGCAGTTCTTC. Amino acid sequence: CASSLVGAQFF. The V and J genes are TRBV7-9 and TRBJ2-1; D might be TRBD1 or TRBD2, each matching 5 bases. Germline V lookup: CDR1 SEHNR, CDR2 FQNEAQ (reference sequence). This CDR3 contains 11 residues. V dropped 1 base and J dropped 12 bases, with 7 bases sitting between them.

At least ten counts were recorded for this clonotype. CDR3 region: CAISGTDDYEQYF. The CDR3 region has the DNA TGTGCCATCAGTGGAACGGATGACTACGAGCAGTACTTC. The chain couples TRBV10-3 to TRBJ2-7; no firm D call. The CDR3 has 13 amino acids. CDR1 is ENHRY, CDR2 SYGVKD, per germline. V was pared by 4 bases and J by 3 bases, with 10 bases between.

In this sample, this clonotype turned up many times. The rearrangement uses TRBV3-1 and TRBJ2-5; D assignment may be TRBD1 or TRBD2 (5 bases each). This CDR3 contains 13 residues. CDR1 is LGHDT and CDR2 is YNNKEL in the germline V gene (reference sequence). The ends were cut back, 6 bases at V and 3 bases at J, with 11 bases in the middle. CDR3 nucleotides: TGTGCCAGCAGAAGGAGAGGGGAAGAGACCCAGTACTTC. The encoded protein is CASRRRGEETQYF.

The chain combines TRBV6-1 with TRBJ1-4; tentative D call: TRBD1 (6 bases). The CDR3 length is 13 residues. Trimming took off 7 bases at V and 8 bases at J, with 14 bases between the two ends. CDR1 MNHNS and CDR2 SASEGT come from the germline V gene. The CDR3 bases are TGTGCCAGCACCACGGGAGGGGGAGAAAAACTGTTTTTT. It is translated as CASTTGGGEKLFF.

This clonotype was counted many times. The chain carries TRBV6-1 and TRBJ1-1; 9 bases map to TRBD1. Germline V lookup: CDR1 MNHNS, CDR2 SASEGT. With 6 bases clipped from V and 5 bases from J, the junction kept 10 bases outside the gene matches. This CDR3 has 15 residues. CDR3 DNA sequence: TGTGCCAGCAGATGGGGACAGGGAACCGGAACTGAAGCTTTCTTT. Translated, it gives CASRWGQGTGTEAFF.

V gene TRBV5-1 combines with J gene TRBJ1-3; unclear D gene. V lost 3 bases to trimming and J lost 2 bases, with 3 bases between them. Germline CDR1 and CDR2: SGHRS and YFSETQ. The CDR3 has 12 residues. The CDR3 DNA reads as TGCGCCAGCAGCTCAACTGGAAACACCATATATTTT. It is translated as CASSSTGNTIYF. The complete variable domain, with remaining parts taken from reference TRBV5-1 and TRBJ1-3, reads KAGVTQTPRYLIKTRGQQVTLSCSPISGHRSVSWYQQTPGQGLQFLFEYFSETQRNKGNFPGRFSGRQFSNSRSEMNVSTLELGDSALYLCASSSTGNTIYFGEGSWLTVV.

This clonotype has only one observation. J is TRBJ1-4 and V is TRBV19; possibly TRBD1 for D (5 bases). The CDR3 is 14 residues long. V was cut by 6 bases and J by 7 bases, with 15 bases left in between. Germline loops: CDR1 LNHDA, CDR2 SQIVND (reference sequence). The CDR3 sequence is CASSRDPRSEKLFF. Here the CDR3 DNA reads TGTGCCAGTAGCAGGGACCCTCGGAGTGAAAAACTGTTTTTT.

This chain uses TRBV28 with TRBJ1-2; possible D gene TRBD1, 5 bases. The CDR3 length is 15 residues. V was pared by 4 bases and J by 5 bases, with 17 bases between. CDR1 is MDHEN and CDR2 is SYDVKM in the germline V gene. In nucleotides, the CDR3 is TGTGCCAGCAGTTCCGGGGGGAGGCCAAGTTATGGCTACACCTTC. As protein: CASSSGGRPSYGYTF.

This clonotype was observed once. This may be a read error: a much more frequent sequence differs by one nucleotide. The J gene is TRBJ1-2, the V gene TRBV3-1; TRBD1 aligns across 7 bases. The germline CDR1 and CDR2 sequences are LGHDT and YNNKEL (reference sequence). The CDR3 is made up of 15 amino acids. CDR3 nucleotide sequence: TGTGTCAGCAGCGCACGGGACAGAATAAACTATGGCTACACCTTC. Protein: CVSSARDRINYGYTF.

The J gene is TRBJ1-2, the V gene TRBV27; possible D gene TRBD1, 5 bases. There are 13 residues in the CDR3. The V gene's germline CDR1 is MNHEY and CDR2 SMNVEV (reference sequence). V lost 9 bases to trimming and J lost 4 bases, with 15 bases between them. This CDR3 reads CARRSGRVYGYTF. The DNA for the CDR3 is TGTGCCAGGAGGTCGGGGCGGGTCTATGGCTACACCTTC.

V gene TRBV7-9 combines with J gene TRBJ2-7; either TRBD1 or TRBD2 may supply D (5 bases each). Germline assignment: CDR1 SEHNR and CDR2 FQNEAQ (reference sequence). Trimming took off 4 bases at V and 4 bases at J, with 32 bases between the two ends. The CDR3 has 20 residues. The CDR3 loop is CASSSAGGAAQRWGPYEQYF. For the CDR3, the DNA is TGTGCCAGCAGCTCCGCCGGAGGAGCGGCGCAAAGGTGGGGCCCTTACGAGCAGTACTTC.